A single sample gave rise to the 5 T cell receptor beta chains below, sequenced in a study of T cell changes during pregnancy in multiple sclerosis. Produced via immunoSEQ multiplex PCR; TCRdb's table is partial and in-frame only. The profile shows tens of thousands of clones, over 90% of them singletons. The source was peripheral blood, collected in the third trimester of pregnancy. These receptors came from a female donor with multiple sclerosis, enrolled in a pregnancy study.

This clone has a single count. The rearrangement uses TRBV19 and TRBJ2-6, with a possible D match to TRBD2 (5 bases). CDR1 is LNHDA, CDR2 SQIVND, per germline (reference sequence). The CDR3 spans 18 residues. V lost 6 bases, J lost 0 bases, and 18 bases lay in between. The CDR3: CASSPGGGYSSGANVLTF. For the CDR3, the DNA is TGTGCCAGTAGCCCCGGTGGAGGTTATTCCTCTGGGGCCAACGTCCTGACTTTC.

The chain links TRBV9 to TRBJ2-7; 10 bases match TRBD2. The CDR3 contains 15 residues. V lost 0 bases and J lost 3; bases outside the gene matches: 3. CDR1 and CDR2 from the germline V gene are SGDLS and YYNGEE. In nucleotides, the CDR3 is TGTGCCAGCAGCGTAGGAGGGACTAGCGACTACGAGCAGTACTTC. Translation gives CASSVGGTSDYEQYF.

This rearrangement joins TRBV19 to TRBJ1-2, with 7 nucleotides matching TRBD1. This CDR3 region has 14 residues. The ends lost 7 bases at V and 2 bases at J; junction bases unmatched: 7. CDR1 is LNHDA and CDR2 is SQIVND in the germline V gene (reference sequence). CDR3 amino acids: CASTHRTGNYGYTF. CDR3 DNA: TGTGCCAGTACCCACCGGACAGGCAACTATGGCTACACCTTC.

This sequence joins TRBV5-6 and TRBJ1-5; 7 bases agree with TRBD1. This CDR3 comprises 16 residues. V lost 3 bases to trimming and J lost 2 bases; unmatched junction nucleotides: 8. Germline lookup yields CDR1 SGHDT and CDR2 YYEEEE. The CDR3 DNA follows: TGTGCCAGCAGCTATGGACAGGAGGTTGGCAATCAGCCCCAGCATTTT. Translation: CASSYGQEVGNQPQHF.

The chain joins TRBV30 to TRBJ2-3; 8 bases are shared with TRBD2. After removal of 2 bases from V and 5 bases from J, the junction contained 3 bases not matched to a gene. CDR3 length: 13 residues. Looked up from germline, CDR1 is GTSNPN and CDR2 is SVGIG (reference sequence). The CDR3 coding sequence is TGTGCCTGGAGTCAGCTAGCGGGAGATACGCAGTATTTT. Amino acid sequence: CAWSQLAGDTQYF.